These T cell receptor beta chains were read from a single sample in a study of post-analysis software for immune sequencing data. TCRdb reprocessed the PCR reads with MiXCR, giving one entry per CDR3 protein. This repertoire shows roughly 670,000 distinct CDR3 sequences, 59% found once; its top ten account for about 11%. The sequenced sample was blood. All receptors come from a girl under 10 years old with multiple sclerosis. The CDR3 runs from the conserved cysteine through the conserved F or W. The order of the fields is J gene, D gene, clone size, V gene, CDR3 protein, CDR3 DNA. A D gene is named only where the DNA matches it firmly. Expanded clones get a size class; other rows say once, few or many, or leave the size out.

>TRBJ2-7|TRBD2|.|TRBV4-1
CASSQAPSGTYEQYF
TGCGCCAGCAGCCAAGCTCCTAGCGGGACCTACGAGCAGTACTTC
>TRBJ2-1|TRBD2|few|TRBV6-5
CASSHLGTSGQYNEQFF
TGTGCCAGCAGTCACCTAGGGACTAGCGGGCAGTACAATGAGCAGTTCTTC
>TRBJ2-5|.|.|TRBV11-2
CACSFRRTDQETQYF
TGTGCCTGCAGCTTTAGACGGACAGATCAAGAGACCCAGTACTTC
>TRBJ2-7|.|.|TRBV6-2/TRBV6-3
CASSFPSILSSYEQYF
TGTGCCAGCAGTTTCCCTAGCATCCTAAGCTCCTACGAGCAGTACTTC
>TRBJ2-3|.|.|TRBV20-1
CSARDPHLDEEPDTQYF
TGCAGTGCTAGAGACCCACACCTGGACGAGGAGCCAGATACGCAGTATTTT
>TRBJ2-5|TRBD2|.|TRBV4-1
CASSQRLADQETQYF
TGCGCCAGCAGCCAACGACTAGCAGACCAAGAGACCCAGTACTTC
>TRBJ2-7|.|few|TRBV11-2
CASSLEAWGEQYF
TGTGCCAGCAGCCTGGAAGCTTGGGGTGAGCAGTACTTC
>TRBJ2-1|.|.|TRBV5-1
CASSLFVQGSGNEQFF
TGCGCCAGCAGCTTGTTTGTACAGGGCAGCGGCAATGAGCAGTTCTTC
>TRBJ2-1|TRBD2|once|TRBV19
CASSTQRGHNEQFF
TGTGCCAGTAGTACTCAGCGGGGACACAATGAGCAGTTCTTC
>TRBJ1-2|TRBD1|.|TRBV12-3/TRBV12-4
CASSLGNQGAGGYTF
TGTGCCAGCAGTTTGGGGAATCAGGGGGCCGGTGGCTACACCTTC
>TRBJ1-1|.|.|TRBV3-1
CASSPSPGGSNTEAFF
TGTGCCAGCAGCCCCTCCCCGGGGGGATCGAACACTGAAGCTTTCTTT
>TRBJ2-1|.|.|TRBV7-9
CASSNTGGPRNSSYNEQFF
TGTGCCAGCAGCAATACCGGGGGTCCCCGAAATAGCTCCTACAATGAGCAGTTCTTC
>TRBJ2-5|.|few|TRBV11-2
CASSTGSGETQYF
TGTGCCAGCAGCACTGGGAGTGGTGAGACCCAGTACTTC
>TRBJ1-5|.|few|TRBV7-9
CASSLERGFNQPQHF
TGTGCCAGCAGCTTAGAGAGGGGGTTCAATCAGCCCCAGCATTTT